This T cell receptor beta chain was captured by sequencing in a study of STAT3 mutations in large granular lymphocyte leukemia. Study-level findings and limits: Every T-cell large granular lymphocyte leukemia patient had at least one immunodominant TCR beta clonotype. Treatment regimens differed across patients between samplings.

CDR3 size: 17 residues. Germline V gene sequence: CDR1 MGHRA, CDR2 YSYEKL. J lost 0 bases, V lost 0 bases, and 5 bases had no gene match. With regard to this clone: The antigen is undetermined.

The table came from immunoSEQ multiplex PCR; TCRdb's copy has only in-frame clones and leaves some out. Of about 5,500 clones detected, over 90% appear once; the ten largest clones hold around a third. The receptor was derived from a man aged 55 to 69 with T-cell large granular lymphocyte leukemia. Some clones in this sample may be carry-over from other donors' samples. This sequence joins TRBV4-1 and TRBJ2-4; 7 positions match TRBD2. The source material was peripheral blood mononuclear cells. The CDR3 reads CASSQEGLAEAKNIQYF. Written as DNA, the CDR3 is TGCGCCAGCAGCCAAGAGGGGCTAGCGGAAGCCAAAAACATTCAGTACTTC.